What follows are 6 T cell receptor beta chains derived from one specimen sequenced in a study of beta chain features in type 1 diabetes. Whole-study results and caveats: All four CD4+ subsets from Type 1 diabetes patients carried moderately but significantly shorter TCRB CDR3s.

What these receptors recognize is not known. Expressed TCRB transcripts were sequenced because the isolated RNA had all been reverse transcribed beforehand. TCRdb's copy holds only in-frame clones and misses some; the assay was immunoSEQ multiplex PCR. Among around 650,000 clones listed, around 12% were seen once. The sequencing sample was made of naive CD4+ T cells from blood. The receptors originated from a young man with type 1 diabetes.

The CDR3 reads CASSQEIVDSYSYEQYF. The DNA for the CDR3 is TGTGCCAGCAGCCAAGAAATCGTAGACAGCTACTCCTACGAGCAGTACTTC. This chain joins TRBV4-2 and TRBJ2-7; D may be TRBD1 (5 bases). The ends were cut back, 0 bases at V and 0 bases at J, with 15 bases in the middle. Germline values: CDR1 LGHNA, CDR2 YNFKEQ. The CDR3 is 17 residues long.

The chain employs TRBV7-7 and TRBJ2-1, with TRBD1 as a possible D gene (5 bases). The length of the CDR3 is 13 residues. The V gene's germline CDR1 is SSHAT and CDR2 FNYEAQ (reference sequence). V shed 5 bases and J shed 9 bases, with 14 bases lying between them. The CDR3 loop reads CASSPLTDGEQFF. The CDR3, as DNA: TGTGCCAGCAGCCCTCTGACAGATGGTGAGCAGTTCTTC.

This clone was observed once. The V call is TRBV30, the J call TRBJ2-2; D is possibly TRBD1 (6 bases). V lost 3 bases, J lost 6 bases, and 20 bases lay in between. The CDR3 has 16 residues. CDR1 is GTSNPN and CDR2 is SVGIG in the germline V gene (reference sequence). The CDR3 nucleotides read TGTGCCTGGAGAGCTCTACAGGGCTTGGTTTCCGGGGAGCTGTTTTTT. This codes for CAWRALQGLVSGELFF.

The chain employs TRBV5-1 and TRBJ2-5, with D possibly being TRBD1 or TRBD2 (6 bases each). In germline, CDR1 is SGHRS, CDR2 YFSETQ. This CDR3 region has 13 residues. Trimming pared 4 bases from V and 5 bases from J, leaving 12 bases between. Here the CDR3 DNA reads TGCGCCAGCAGCACGACTAGGGGGGAGACCCAGTACTTC. Translating it yields CASSTTRGETQYF.

The chain is built from TRBV7-9 and TRBJ2-7; perhaps D is TRBD1 or TRBD2 (5 bases each). CDR1 is SEHNR, CDR2 FQNEAQ, per germline (reference sequence). Trimming pared 5 bases from V and 3 bases from J, leaving 17 bases between. The CDR3 consists of 15 residues. The DNA of the CDR3 is TGTGCCAGCAGCCTTCGAGGGGCGGCGGGCTACGAGCAGTACTTC. Translated: CASSLRGAAGYEQYF.

In this sample, this clone turned up a few times. The rearrangement links TRBV4-3 to TRBJ2-4; 8 positions agree with TRBD1. V lost 0 bases, J lost 8 bases, and 3 bases stayed unmatched. This CDR3 has 14 amino acids. Germline V gives CDR1 LGHNA, CDR2 YSLEER. CDR3 sequence: CASSQEYRGDIQYF. DNA of the CDR3: TGCGCCAGCAGCCAAGAATACAGGGGGGACATTCAGTACTTC.